The T cell receptor (beta chain) described here comes from a study of cytomegalovirus exposure and HLA in healthy donors. Study at large: An earlier analysis identified fewer than 130 million unique TCR beta sequences in about 200 million T cells. Study-level results: Immune exposure was documented only through CMV serostatus. Researchers reported from a later analysis that most CMV-associated TCR beta chains appeared HLA-restricted. In vitro data verified a few CMV-associated chains as specific for CMV antigens.

Details on this clone: Its target is unknown.

Germline V gene data show CDR1 as SGHDN and CDR2 as FVKESK. Unmatched junction bases numbered 4, after V lost 2 bases and J lost 7 bases. The CDR3 length is 14 residues. The study ran its PCR with 60 Vbeta and 13 Jbeta primers. The assay was immunoSEQ multiplex PCR, and TCRdb's table has in-frame clones only and misses some. The table has 150,000 to 200,000 clones, 84% seen once. The chain links TRBV14 to TRBJ1-5; 8 nucleotides match TRBD1. The TCR originated in a man aged 45-65 years in good health and CMV-seropositive. The sequenced sample was PBMCs. CDR3 sequence (DNA): TGTGCCAGCAGCCAACAGGGGGCGGGACAGCCCCAGCATTTT. As protein: CASSQQGAGQPQHF.